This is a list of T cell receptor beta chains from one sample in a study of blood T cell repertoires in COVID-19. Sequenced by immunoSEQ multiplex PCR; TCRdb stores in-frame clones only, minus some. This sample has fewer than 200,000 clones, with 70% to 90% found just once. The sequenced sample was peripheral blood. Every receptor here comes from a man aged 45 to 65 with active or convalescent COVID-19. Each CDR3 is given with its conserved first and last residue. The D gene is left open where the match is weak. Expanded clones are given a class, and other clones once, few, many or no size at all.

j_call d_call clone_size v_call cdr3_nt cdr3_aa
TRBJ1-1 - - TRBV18 TGTGCCAGCTCACCGACAGCAAACACTGAAGCTTTCTTT CASSPTANTEAFF
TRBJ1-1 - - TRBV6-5 TGTGCCAGCAGTTTGACAGTACGATCTGAAGCTTTCTTT CASSLTVRSEAFF
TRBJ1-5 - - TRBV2 TGTGCCAGCAGTGAACAGGGGTTGGGCAATCAGCCCCAGCATTTT CASSEQGLGNQPQHF
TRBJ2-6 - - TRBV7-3 TGTGCCAGCAGCTCGACGGGCTCTGGGGCCAACGTCCTGACTTTC CASSSTGSGANVLTF
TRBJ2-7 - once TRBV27 TGTGCCAGCAGTTTTTCTCGGGAAGGCTACGAGCAGTACTTC CASSFSREGYEQYF
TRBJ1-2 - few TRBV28 TGTGCCAGCAGTTTATGGGGAGGGGGTAGCAACTATGGCTACACCTTC CASSLWGGGSNYGYTF
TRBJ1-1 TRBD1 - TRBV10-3 TGTGCCATCAGTGTACAGGGGTACACTGAAGCTTTCTTT CAISVQGYTEAFF
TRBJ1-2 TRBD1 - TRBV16 TGTGCCAGCAGCCTCCCCGACAGGGTACGTGGCTACACCTTC CASSLPDRVRGYTF
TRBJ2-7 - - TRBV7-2 TGTGCCAGCAGCTCCCACCGGGAGCAGTACTTC CASSSHREQYF
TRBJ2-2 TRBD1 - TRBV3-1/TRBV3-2 TGTGCCAGCAGCCTATTACAGGGGGCAGACGGGGAGCTGTTTTTT CASSLLQGADGELFF
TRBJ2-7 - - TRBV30 TGTGCCCCGACCGGCGGGGGCCTCTCCCAACTCCTCTACGAGCAGTACTTC CAPTGGGLSQLLYEQYF
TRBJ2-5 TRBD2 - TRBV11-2 TGTGCCAGCAGCTCTGACCTAGCGGGGAGCAAGACCCAGTACTTC CASSSDLAGSKTQYF
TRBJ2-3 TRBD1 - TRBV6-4 TGTGCCAGCAGTGACGGACAGGGGGCCTCAGATACGCAGTATTTT CASSDGQGASDTQYF
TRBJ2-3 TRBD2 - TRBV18 TGTGCCAGCTCACCAAAACTAGCGACTAGCACAGATACGCAGTATTTT CASSPKLATSTDTQYF
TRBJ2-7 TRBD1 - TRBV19 TGTGCTAATCTGAGGGGACAGACCCCTCGGGAGCAGTACTTC CANLRGQTPREQYF
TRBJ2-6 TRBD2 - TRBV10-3 TGTGCCATCAGTGGGACTAGCGGGGGGTTCTCTGGGGCCAACGTCCTGACTTTC CAISGTSGGFSGANVLTF
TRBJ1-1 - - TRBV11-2 TGTGCCAGCAGCTTGGGCGTTGAAGCTTTCTTT CASSLGVEAFF
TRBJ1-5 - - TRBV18 TGTGCCAGCTTACAGGGTCGGGATCAGCCCCAGCATTTT CASLQGRDQPQHF
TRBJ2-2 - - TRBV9 TGTGCCAGCAGCATCCGGGACACGACGAACACCGGGGAGCTGTTTTTT CASSIRDTTNTGELFF
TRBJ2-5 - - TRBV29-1 TGCAGCGTCGAGGGGGGGACCGGAAAAGAGACCCAGTACTTC CSVEGGTGKETQYF
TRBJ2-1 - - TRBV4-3 TGCGCCAGCAGCCAAGAGTGGAGCTCCTACAATGAGCAGTTCTTC CASSQEWSSYNEQFF
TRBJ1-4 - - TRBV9 TGTGCCAGCAGCGGTTACAGTACAACTAATGAAAAACTGTTTTTT CASSGYSTTNEKLFF
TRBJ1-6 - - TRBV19 TGTGCCAGTAGTATGAGGGTGTCTGATTCACCCCTCCACTTT CASSMRVSDSPLHF
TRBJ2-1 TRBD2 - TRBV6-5 TGTGCCAGCAGTCAACTAGCGGGAGTACGGAATGAGCAGTTCTTC CASSQLAGVRNEQFF
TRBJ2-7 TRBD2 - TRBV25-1 TGTGCCAGCAGTGATTTTTTAACTAGCGGGAGCTACGAGCAGTACTTC CASSDFLTSGSYEQYF
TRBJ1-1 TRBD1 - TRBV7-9 TGTGCCAGCAGCCTAGGGACAGGGCGGTTGACTGAAGCTTTCTTT CASSLGTGRLTEAFF
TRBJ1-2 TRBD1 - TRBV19 TGTGCCAGTACGCGACAGGGGATTACCCTGAACTATGGCTACACCTTC CASTRQGITLNYGYTF
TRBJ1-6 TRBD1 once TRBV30 TGTGCCTGGAGTAGACAGGGAAATTCACCCCTCCACTTT CAWSRQGNSPLHF
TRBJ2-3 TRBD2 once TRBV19 TGTGCCAGTAGTGAAACTAGCGGATACTCCACAGATACGCAGTATTTT CASSETSGYSTDTQYF
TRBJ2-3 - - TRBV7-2 TGTGCCAGCAGCTTAGACTATCTTAGCACAGATACGCAGTATTTT CASSLDYLSTDTQYF
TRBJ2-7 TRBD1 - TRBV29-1 TGCAGCGTGGGACAGGGTGATTACGAGCAGTACTTC CSVGQGDYEQYF
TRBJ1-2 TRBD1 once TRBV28 TGTGCCAGCATTGAGGGACAGGCCTATGGCTACACCTTC CASIEGQAYGYTF
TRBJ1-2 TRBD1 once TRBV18 TGTGCCAGCCGGGACAGGCCAACCCCTAACTATGGCTACACCTTC CASRDRPTPNYGYTF
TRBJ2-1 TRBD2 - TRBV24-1 TGTGCCACCAGTGGGACTAGCGGGAGCTCCTACAATGAGCAGTTCTTC CATSGTSGSSYNEQFF
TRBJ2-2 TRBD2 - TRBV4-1 TGCGCCAGCAGCCAAGGACTAGCGGGGGGTAACACCGGGGAGCTGTTTTTT CASSQGLAGGNTGELFF
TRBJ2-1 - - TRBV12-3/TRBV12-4 TGTGCCAGCACCTTCGTTGGGGGGGAGCAGTTCTTC CASTFVGGEQFF
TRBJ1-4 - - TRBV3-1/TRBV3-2 TGTGCCAGCAGCCAAGGTTTAGAGGAAAAACTGTTTTTT CASSQGLEEKLFF
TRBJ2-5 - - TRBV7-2 TGTGCCAGCAGCTTAGGAGTAGTCGCGAAGACCCAGTACTTC CASSLGVVAKTQYF
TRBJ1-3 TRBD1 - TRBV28 TGTGCCAGCAGTCCTACGACAGGGGGAAACACCATATATTTT CASSPTTGGNTIYF
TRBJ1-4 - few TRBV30 TGTGCCTGGAGTGCGACTTACGGGATCCATGCAACTAATGAAAAACTGTTTTTT CAWSATYGIHATNEKLFF
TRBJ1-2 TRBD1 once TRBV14 TGTGCCAGCAGCCAAGATCAGGAGACAGGGCGATCTTCTGGCTACACCTTC CASSQDQETGRSSGYTF
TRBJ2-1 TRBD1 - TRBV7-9 TGTGCCAGCAGCTCTACGACAGGGACAATTTACAATGAGCAGTTCTTC CASSSTTGTIYNEQFF
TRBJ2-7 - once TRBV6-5 TGTGCCAGCAGTTACTCGATTACCAGGGGCTACGAGCAGTACTTC CASSYSITRGYEQYF
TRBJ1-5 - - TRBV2 TGTGCCAGCACCCCGGACGCCGGGAATCGGCCCCAGCATTTT CASTPDAGNRPQHF
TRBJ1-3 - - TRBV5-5 TGTGCCAGCAGCTTGGGGGCAGGGATTGGAAACACCATATATTTT CASSLGAGIGNTIYF
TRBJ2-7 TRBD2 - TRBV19 TGTGCCAGTAGTGGTCTAGCGGGATACGAGCAGTACTTC CASSGLAGYEQYF